The rows below give T cell receptor beta chains drawn from one sample of a study of shared clonotypes between healthy human individuals. The data were produced by immunoSEQ multiplex PCR, yet TCRdb's version contains in-frame clones alone and is incomplete. The sample has a few hundred thousand clones, 60% to 70% seen once. Source material: memory CD4+ T cells sorted from blood. The receptor source for this set is a young man in good health. Both conserved end residues are part of each CDR3. D genes are given only for firm matches. Only part of the rows carry a size: once, few, many, or a class if the clone is expanded.

>TRBJ1-2|.|TRBV6-1|.|13
CASSVLDNYGYTF
TGTGCCAGCAGTGTTTTAGACAACTATGGCTACACCTTC
>TRBJ2-3|.|TRBV7-6|few|16
CASSSGLTSSTDTQYF
TGTGCCAGCAGTTCCGGACTAACCTCTAGCACAGATACGCAGTATTTT
>TRBJ1-1|.|TRBV18|.|15
CASSGLGGMNTEAFF
TGTGCCAGCTCCGGCCTTGGGGGTATGAACACTGAAGCTTTCTTT
>TRBJ1-1|TRBD1|TRBV2|few|13
CASTRTRDSEAFF
TGTGCCAGCACCCGGACCCGGGACAGCGAAGCTTTCTTT
>TRBJ2-7|TRBD1|TRBV6-6|few|15
CASSYGTGNTYEQYF
TGTGCCAGCAGTTACGGGACAGGAAATACCTACGAGCAGTACTTC
>TRBJ2-1|.|TRBV14|.|16
CASSHKRRTTDNEQFF
TGTGCCAGCAGCCATAAAAGACGGACAACTGACAATGAGCAGTTCTTC
>TRBJ2-1|.|TRBV10-3|.|17
CAIFPGNISRSYNEQFF
TGTGCCATCTTCCCAGGGAATATATCTCGCTCCTACAATGAGCAGTTCTTC
>TRBJ1-1|.|TRBV27|once|14
CASSLPGPNTEAFF
TGTGCCAGCAGTTTACCCGGGCCAAACACTGAAGCTTTCTTT
>TRBJ2-5|.|TRBV29-1|.|12
CSVRQGPETQYF
TGCAGCGTTAGGCAGGGTCCAGAGACCCAGTACTTC
>TRBJ2-1|TRBD2|TRBV10-1|.|16
CASSEFSGSLYNEQFF
TGCGCCAGCAGTGAGTTTAGCGGGAGCCTATACAATGAGCAGTTCTTC
>TRBJ1-1|.|TRBV29-1|few|12
CSVGWDNTEAFF
TGCAGCGTTGGATGGGATAACACTGAAGCTTTCTTT
>TRBJ2-7|TRBD2|TRBV7-6|few|16
CASSSTRTSGSYEQYF
TGTGCCAGCAGCTCCACTCGGACTAGCGGGTCCTACGAGCAGTACTTC
>TRBJ1-5|.|TRBV5-6|.|16
CASSLTGGGANQPQHF
TGTGCCAGCAGCTTGACGGGGGGAGGGGCCAATCAGCCCCAGCATTTT
>TRBJ2-5|TRBD2|TRBV9|.|17
CASSVGGLAGGTETQYF
TGTGCCAGCAGCGTAGGGGGACTAGCGGGAGGTACGGAGACCCAGTACTTC
>TRBJ2-7|TRBD2|TRBV27|.|15
CASSRGRGLGYEQYF
TGTGCCAGCAGCCGCGGGAGGGGCCTTGGCTACGAGCAGTACTTC
>TRBJ2-2|TRBD2|TRBV6-4|few|14
CASSDGRDTGELFF
TGTGCCAGCAGTGACGGGAGGGACACCGGGGAGCTGTTTTTT
>TRBJ1-1|.|TRBV29-1|.|12
CSVADRLTEAFF
TGCAGCGTTGCCGACAGGCTGACTGAAGCTTTCTTT
>TRBJ1-4|.|TRBV6-5|.|16
CASSYGFLTGTEKLFF
TGTGCCAGCAGTTACGGTTTTCTCACGGGGACGGAAAAACTGTTTTTT
>TRBJ2-7|TRBD2|TRBV7-2|few|13
CASSLGGFYEQYF
TGTGCCAGCAGCTTGGGGGGGTTCTACGAGCAGTACTTC
>TRBJ2-1|.|TRBV19|.|13
CASRESGFDEQFF
TGTGCCAGTAGAGAAAGCGGGTTCGATGAGCAGTTCTTC
>TRBJ2-3|.|TRBV11-1|.|14
CASSLGGRSDTQYF
TGTGCCAGCAGCTTGGGGGGACGTTCAGATACGCAGTATTTT
>TRBJ2-3|.|TRBV25-1|.|17
CASSEPQSGWGTDTQYF
TGTGCCAGCAGTGAACCCCAAAGCGGATGGGGCACAGATACGCAGTATTTT
>TRBJ2-5|TRBD2|TRBV10-3|.|17
CAISASGTSSKVETQYF
TGTGCCATCAGTGCTTCCGGGACTAGCTCGAAAGTAGAGACCCAGTACTTC
>TRBJ1-1|TRBD1|TRBV19|.|15
CASSTGGPWDTEAFF
TGTGCCAGTAGTACAGGGGGCCCGTGGGACACTGAAGCTTTCTTT
>TRBJ2-1|TRBD2|TRBV18|.|17
CASSPQSGTSGNNEQFF
TGTGCCAGCTCACCACAGTCCGGGACTAGCGGGAACAATGAGCAGTTCTTC
>TRBJ2-5|.|TRBV9|few|13
CASSVGAGETQYF
TGTGCCAGCAGCGTAGGGGCAGGGGAGACCCAGTACTTC
>TRBJ2-2|TRBD2|TRBV7-3|.|18
CASSKKPTSGANTGELFF
TGTGCCAGCAGCAAAAAGCCAACTAGCGGAGCGAACACCGGGGAGCTGTTTTTT
>TRBJ2-7|.|TRBV18|few|13
CASSPVGSYEQYF
TGTGCCAGCTCACCAGTCGGCTCCTACGAGCAGTACTTC